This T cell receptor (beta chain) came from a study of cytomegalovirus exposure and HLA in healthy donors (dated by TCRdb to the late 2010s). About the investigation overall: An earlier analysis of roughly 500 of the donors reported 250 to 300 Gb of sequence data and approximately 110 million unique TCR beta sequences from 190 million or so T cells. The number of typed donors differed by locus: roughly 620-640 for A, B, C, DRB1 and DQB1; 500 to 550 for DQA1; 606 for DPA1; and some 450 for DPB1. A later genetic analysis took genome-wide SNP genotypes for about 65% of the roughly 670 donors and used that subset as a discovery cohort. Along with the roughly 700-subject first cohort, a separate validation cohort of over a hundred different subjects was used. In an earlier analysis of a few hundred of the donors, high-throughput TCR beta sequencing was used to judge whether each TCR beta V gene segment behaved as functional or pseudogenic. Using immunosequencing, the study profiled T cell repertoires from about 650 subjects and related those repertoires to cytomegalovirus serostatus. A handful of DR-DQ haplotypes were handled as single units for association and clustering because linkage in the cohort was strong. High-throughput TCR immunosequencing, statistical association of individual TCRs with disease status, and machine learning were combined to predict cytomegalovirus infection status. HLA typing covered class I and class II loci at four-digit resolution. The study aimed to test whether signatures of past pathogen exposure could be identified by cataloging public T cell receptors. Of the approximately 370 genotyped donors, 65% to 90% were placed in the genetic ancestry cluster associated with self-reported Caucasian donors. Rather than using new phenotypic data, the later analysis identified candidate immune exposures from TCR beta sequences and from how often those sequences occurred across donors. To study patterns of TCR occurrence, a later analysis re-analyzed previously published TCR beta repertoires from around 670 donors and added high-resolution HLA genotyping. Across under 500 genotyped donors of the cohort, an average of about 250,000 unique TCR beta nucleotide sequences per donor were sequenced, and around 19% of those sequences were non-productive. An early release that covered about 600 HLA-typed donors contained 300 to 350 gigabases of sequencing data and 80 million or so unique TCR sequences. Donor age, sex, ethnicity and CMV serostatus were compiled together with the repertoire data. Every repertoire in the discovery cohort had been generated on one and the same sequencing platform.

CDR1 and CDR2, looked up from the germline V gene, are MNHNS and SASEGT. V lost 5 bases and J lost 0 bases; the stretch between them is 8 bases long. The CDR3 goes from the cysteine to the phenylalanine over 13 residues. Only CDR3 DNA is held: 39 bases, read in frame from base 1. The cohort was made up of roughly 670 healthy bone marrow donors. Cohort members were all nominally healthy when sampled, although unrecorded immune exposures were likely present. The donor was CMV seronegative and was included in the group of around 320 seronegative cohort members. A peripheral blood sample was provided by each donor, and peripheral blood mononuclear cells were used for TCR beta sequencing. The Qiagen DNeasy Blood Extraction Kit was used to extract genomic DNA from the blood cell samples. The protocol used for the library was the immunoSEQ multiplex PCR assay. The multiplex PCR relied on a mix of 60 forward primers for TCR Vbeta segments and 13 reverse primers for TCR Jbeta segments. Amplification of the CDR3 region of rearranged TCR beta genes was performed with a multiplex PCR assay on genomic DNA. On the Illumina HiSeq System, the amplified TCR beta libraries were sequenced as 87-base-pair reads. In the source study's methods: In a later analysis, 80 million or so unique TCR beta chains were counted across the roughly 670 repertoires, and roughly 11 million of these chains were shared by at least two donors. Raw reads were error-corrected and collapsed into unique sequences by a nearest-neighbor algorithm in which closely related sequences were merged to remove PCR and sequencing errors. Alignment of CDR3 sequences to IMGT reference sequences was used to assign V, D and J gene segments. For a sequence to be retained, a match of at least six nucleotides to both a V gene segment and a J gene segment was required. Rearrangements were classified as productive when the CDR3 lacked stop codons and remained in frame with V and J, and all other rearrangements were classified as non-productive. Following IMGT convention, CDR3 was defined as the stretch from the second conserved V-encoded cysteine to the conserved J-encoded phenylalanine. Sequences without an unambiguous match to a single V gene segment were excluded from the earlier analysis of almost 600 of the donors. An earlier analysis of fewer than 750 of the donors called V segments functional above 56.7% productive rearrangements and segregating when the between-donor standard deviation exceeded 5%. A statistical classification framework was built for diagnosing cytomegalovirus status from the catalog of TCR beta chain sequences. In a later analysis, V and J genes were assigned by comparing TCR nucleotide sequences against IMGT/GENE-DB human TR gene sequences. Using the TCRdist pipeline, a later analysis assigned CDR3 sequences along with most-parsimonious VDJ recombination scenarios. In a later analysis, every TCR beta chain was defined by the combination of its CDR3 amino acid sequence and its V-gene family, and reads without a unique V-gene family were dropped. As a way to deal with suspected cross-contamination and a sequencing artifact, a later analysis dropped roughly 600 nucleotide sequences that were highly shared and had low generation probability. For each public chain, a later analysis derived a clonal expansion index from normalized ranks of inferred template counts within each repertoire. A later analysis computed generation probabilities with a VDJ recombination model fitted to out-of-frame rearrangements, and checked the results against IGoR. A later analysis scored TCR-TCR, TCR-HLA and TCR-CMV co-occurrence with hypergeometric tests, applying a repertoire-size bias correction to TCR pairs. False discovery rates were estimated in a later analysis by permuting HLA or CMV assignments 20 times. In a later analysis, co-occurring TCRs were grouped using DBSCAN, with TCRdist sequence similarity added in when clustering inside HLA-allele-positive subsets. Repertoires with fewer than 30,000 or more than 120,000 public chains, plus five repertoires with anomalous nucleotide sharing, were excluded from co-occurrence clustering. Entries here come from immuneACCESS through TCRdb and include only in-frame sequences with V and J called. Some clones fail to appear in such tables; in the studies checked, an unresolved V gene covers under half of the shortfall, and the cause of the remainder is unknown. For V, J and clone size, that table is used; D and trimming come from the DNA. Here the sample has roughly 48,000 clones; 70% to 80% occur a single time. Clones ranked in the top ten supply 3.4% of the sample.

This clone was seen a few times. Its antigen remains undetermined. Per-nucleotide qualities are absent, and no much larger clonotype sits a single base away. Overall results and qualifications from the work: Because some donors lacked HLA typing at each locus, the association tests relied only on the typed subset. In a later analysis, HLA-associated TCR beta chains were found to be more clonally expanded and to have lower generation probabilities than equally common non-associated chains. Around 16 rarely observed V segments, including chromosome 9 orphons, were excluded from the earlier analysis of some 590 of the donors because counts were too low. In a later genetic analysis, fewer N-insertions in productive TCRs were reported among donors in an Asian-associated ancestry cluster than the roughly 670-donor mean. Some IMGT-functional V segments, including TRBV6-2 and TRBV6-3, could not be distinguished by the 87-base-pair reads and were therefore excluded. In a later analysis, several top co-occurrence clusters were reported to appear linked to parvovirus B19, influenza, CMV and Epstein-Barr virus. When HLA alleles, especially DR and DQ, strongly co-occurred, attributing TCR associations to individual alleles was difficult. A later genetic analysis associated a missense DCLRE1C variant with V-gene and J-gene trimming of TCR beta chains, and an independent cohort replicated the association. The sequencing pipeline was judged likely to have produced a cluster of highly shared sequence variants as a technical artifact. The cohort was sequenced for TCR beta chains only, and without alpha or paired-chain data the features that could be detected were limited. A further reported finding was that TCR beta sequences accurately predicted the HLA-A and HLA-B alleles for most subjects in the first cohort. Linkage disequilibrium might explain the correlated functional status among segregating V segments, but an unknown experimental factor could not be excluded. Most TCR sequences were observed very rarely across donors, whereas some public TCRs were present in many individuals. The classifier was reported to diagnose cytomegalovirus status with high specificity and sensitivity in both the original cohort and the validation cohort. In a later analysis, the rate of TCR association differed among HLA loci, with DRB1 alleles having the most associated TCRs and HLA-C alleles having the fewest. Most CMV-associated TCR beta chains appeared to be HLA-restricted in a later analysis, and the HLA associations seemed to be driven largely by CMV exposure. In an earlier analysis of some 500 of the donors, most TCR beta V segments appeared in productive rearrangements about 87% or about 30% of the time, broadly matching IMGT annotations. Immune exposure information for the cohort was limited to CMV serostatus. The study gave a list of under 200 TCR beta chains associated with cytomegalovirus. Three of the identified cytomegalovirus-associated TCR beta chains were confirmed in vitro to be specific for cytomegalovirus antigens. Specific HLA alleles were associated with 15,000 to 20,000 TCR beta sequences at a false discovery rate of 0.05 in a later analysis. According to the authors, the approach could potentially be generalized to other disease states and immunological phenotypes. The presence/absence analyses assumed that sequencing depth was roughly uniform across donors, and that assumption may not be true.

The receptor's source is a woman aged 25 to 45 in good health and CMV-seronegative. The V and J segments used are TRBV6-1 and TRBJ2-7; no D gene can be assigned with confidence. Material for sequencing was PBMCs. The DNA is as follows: TGTGCCAGCAGTCGTATCAGCTCCTACGAGCAGTACTTC. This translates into CASSRISSYEQYF.